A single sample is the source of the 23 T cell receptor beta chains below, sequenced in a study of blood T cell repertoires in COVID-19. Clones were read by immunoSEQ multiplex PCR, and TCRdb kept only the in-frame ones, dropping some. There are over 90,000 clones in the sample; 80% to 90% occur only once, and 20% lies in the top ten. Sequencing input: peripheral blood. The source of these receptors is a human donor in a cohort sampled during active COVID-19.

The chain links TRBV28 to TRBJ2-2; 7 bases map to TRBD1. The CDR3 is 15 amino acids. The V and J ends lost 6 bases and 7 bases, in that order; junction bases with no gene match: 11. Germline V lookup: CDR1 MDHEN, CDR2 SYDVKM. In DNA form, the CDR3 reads TGTGCCAGCAGGGCCAACCAGGGGGTCGGCGGGGAGCTGTTTTTT. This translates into CASRANQGVGGELFF.

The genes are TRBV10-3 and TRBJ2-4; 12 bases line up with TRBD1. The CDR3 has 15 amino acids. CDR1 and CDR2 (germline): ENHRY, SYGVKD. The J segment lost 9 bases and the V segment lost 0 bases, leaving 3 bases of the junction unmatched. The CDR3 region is CAISESGQGASIQYF. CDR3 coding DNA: TGTGCCATCAGTGAGTCGGGACAGGGGGCAAGCATTCAGTACTTC.

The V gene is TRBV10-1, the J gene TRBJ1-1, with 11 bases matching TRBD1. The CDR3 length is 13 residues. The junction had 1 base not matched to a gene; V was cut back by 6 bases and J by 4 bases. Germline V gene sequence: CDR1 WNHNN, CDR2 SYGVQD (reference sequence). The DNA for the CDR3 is TGCGCCAGCAGGGGACAGGGGGGCACTGAAGCTTTCTTT. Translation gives CASRGQGGTEAFF.

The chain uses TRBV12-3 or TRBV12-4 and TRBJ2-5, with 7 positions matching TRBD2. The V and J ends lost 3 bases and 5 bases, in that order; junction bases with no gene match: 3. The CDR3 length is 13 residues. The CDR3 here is CASSLGRGETQYF. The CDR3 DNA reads TGTGCCAGCAGTTTGGGGCGGGGGGAGACCCAGTACTTC.

The DNA for the CDR3 is TGTGCCAGCTCACCTACCGGGACAGGGGATAGCGGGGAGCTGTTTTTT. Its translation is CASSPTGTGDSGELFF. This chain joins TRBV18 and TRBJ2-2, with 10 positions matching TRBD1. The germline V gene has CDR1 KGHSH and CDR2 LQKENI. The CDR3 spans 16 residues. Trimming took 3 bases from V and 7 from J; bases not matched to a gene: 8. The full variable domain, completed using reference TRBV18 and TRBJ2-2, is NAGVMQNPRHLVRRRGQEARLRCSPMKGHSHVYWYRQLPEEGLKFMVYLQKENIIDESGMPKERFSAEFPKEGPSILRIQQVVRGDSAAYFCASSPTGTGDSGELFFGEGSRLTVL.

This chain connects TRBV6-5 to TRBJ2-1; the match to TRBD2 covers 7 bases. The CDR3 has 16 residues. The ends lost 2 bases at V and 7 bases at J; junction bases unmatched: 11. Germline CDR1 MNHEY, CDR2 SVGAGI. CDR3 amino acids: CASSYDLRETLNEQFF. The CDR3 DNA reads TGTGCCAGCAGTTACGACTTGCGGGAGACCTTGAATGAGCAGTTCTTC.

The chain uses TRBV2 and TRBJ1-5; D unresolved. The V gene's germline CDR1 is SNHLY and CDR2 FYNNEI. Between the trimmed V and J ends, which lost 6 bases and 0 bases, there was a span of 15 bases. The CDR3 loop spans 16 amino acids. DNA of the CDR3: TGTGCCAGCAGGCGCCGAGGCGCCTATAGCAATCAGCCCCAGCATTTT. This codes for CASRRRGAYSNQPQHF.

The CDR3 loop reads CASSPPATGSYEQYF. The CDR3 DNA is TGTGCCAGCAGCCCACCGGCAACCGGGAGCTACGAGCAGTACTTC. This chain links TRBV7-9 with TRBJ2-7, with a tentative D call TRBD2 (6 bases). The germline V gene encodes CDR1 SEHNR and CDR2 FQNEAQ (reference sequence). Trimming cost V 5 bases and J 3 bases, with 17 bases left between them. The CDR3 length is 15 residues.

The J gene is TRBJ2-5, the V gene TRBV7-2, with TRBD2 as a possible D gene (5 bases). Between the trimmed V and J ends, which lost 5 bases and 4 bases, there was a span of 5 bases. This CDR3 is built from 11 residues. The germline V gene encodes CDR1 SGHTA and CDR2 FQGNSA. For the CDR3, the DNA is TGTGCCAGCAGCGGGAGAGAGACCCAGTACTTC. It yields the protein CASSGRETQYF.

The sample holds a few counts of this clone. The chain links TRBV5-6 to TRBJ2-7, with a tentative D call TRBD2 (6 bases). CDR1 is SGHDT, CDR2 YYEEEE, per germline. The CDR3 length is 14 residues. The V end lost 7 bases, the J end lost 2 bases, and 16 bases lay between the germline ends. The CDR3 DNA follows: TGTGCCAGCTCAGGGCCTAGCGACACCTACGAGCAGTACTTC. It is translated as CASSGPSDTYEQYF.

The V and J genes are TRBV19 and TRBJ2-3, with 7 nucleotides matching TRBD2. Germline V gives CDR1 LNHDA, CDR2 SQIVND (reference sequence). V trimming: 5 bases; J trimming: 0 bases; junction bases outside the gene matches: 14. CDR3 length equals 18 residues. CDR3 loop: CASSSPSGVFGSTDTQYF. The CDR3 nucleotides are TGTGCCAGTAGTTCCCCTAGCGGTGTATTCGGAAGCACAGATACGCAGTATTTT.

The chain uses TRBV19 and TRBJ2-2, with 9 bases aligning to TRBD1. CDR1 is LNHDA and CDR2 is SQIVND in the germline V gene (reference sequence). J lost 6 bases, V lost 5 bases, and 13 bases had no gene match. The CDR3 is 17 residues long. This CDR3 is CASSLIPGTGSPGELFF. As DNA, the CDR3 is TGTGCCAGTAGTCTGATCCCCGGGACAGGGAGCCCCGGGGAGCTGTTTTTT.

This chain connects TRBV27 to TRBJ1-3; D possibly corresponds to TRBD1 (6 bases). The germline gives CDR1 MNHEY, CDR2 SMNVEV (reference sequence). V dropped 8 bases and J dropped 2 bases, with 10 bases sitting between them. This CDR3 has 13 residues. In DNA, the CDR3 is TGTGCCAGCGGAACAGGGACTGGAAACACCATATATTTT. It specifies CASGTGTGNTIYF.

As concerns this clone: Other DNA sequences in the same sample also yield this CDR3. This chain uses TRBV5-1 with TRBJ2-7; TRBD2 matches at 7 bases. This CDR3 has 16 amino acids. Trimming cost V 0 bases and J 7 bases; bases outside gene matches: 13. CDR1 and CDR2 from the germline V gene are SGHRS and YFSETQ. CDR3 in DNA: TGCGCCAGCAGCTTGGAATTTTCGGGGGGTGCGGGAGAGCAGTACTTC. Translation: CASSLEFSGGAGEQYF.

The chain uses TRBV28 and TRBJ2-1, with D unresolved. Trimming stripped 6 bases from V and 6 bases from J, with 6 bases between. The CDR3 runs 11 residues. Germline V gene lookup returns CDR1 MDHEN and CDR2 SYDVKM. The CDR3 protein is CASRIINEQFF. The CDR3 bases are TGTGCCAGCAGAATCATCAATGAGCAGTTCTTC.

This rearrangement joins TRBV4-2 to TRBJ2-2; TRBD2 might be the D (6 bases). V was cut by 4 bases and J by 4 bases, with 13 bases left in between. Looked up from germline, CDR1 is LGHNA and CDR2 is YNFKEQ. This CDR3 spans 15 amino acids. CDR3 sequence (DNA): TGTGCCAGCAGCCTCGAAGCGGGCGGCACCGGGGAGCTGTTTTTT. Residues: CASSLEAGGTGELFF.

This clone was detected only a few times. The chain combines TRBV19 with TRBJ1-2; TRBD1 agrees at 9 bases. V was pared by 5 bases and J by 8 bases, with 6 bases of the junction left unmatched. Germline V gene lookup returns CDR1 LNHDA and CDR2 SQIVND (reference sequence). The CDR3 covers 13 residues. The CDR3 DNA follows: TGTGCCAGTAGTGCAGACAGGGGGTCCGGCTACACCTTC. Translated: CASSADRGSGYTF. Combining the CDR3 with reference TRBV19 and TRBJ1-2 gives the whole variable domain DGGITQSPKYLFRKEGQNVTLSCEQNLNHDAMYWYRQDPGQGLRLIYYSQIVNDFQKGDIAEGYSVSREKKESFPLTVTSAQKNPTAFYLCASSADRGSGYTFGSGTRLTVV.

CDR3 loop: CSVLVSYGYTF. The CDR3, as DNA: TGCAGCGTCCTGGTTAGCTATGGCTACACCTTC. The chain combines TRBV29-1 with TRBJ1-2, with D unresolved. The CDR3 loop spans 11 amino acids. Between the trimmed V and J ends, which lost 6 bases and 4 bases, there was a span of 9 bases. Per germline, CDR1 SQVTM and CDR2 ANQGSEA.

CDR3 sequence: CASSPGTSGSTDTQYF. CDR3 nucleotide sequence: TGTGCCAGCAGCCCCGGGACTAGCGGGAGCACAGATACGCAGTATTTT. J is TRBJ2-3 and V is TRBV7-9, with 12 nucleotides matching TRBD2. V lost 5 bases and J lost 0; bases outside the gene matches: 3. Per germline, CDR1 SEHNR and CDR2 FQNEAQ (reference sequence). This CDR3 has 16 amino acids. Using reference TRBV7-9 and TRBJ2-3 for the parts outside the CDR3, the full variable domain is DTGVSQNPRHKITKRGQNVTFRCDPISEHNRLYWYRQTLGQGPEFLTYFQNEAQLEKSRLLSDRFSAERPKGSFSTLEIQRTEQGDSAMYLCASSPGTSGSTDTQYFGPGTRLTVL.

The CDR3 nucleotides read TGTGCCAGCAGTTTGCGAAAGGGGATGGGGCAGTACTTC. It yields the protein CASSLRKGMGQYF. The chain recombines TRBV28 with TRBJ2-7; D is perhaps TRBD1 (5 bases). Germline lookup yields CDR1 MDHEN and CDR2 SYDVKM. The CDR3 has 13 residues. V shed 3 bases and J shed 9 bases, with 15 bases lying between them.

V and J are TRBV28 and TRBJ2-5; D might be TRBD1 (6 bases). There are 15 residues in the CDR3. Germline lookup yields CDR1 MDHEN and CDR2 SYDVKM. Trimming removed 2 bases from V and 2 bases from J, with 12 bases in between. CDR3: CASSLLTGSQETQYF. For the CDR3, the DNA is TGTGCCAGCAGTTTACTCACAGGGAGTCAAGAGACCCAGTACTTC. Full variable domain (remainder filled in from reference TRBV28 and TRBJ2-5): DVKVTQSSRYLVKRTGEKVFLECVQDMDHENMFWYRQDPGLGLRLIYFSYDVKMKEKGDIPEGYSVSREKKERFSLILESASTNQTSMYLCASSLLTGSQETQYFGPGTRLLVL.

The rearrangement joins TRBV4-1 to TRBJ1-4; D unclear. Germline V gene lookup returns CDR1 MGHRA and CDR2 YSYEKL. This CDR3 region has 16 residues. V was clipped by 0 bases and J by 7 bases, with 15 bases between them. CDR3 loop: CASSQEAHSSFEKLFF. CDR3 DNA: TGCGCCAGCAGCCAAGAGGCGCACAGTTCGTTTGAAAAACTGTTTTTT.

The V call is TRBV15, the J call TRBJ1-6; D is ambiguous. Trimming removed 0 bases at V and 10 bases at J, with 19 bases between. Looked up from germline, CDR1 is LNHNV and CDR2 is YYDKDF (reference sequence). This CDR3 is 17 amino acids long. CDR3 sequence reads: CATSRDPRPGKRSPLHF. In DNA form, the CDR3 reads TGTGCCACCAGCAGAGATCCTCGCCCGGGGAAAAGGTCACCCCTCCACTTT.